The rows below give T cell receptor beta chains drawn from one sample of a study of blood T cell repertoires in COVID-19. TCRdb keeps only in-frame clones here, not all; method: immunoSEQ multiplex PCR. The sample includes some 30,000 clones, 90% of them seen just once. The sample taken for sequencing was peripheral blood. These receptors originate from a man aged 70-80 years with active or convalescent COVID-19. CDR3s include the opening cysteine and the closing phenylalanine or tryptophan. Each record gives: CDR3 DNA, CDR3 protein, D gene, J gene, V gene, clone size, CDR3 length. The D gene is left open where the match is weak. Clone size is shown for a subset of rows, as once, few, many or a class of expanded clone.

cdr3_nt: TGTGCCAGCAGCTCCCGAGCGCTCGGTAATCAGCCCCAGCATTTT; cdr3_aa: CASSSRALGNQPQHF; d_call: NA; j_call: TRBJ1-5; v_call: TRBV7-2; clone_size: few; cdr3_length: 15
cdr3_nt: TGTGCCAGCAGCTTAACTAGCGGGGGTTGGAATGAGCAGTTCTTC; cdr3_aa: CASSLTSGGWNEQFF; d_call: TRBD2; j_call: TRBJ2-1; v_call: TRBV7-3; clone_size: NA; cdr3_length: 15
cdr3_nt: TGTGCCAGCAGTTTCCAGGGTGCCCTTGATGGCTACACCTTC; cdr3_aa: CASSFQGALDGYTF; d_call: NA; j_call: TRBJ1-2; v_call: TRBV6-5; clone_size: NA; cdr3_length: 14
cdr3_nt: TGTGCCAGCAGTTCTGCAGTCTATAATTCACCCCTCCACTTT; cdr3_aa: CASSSAVYNSPLHF; d_call: NA; j_call: TRBJ1-6; v_call: TRBV6-5; clone_size: NA; cdr3_length: 14
cdr3_nt: TGTGCCAGCAGCCAACCGGGACAGGGCACAGATACGCAGTATTTT; cdr3_aa: CASSQPGQGTDTQYF; d_call: TRBD1; j_call: TRBJ2-3; v_call: TRBV7-2; clone_size: once; cdr3_length: 15
cdr3_nt: TGTGCCAGCAGCAACGCCCTGTTTAGCTCCTACAATGAGCAGTTCTTC; cdr3_aa: CASSNALFSSYNEQFF; d_call: NA; j_call: TRBJ2-1; v_call: TRBV7-8; clone_size: NA; cdr3_length: 16
cdr3_nt: TGCGCCAGCAGCCAAGTTTTTTCAGCGAACACCGGGGAGCTGTTTTTT; cdr3_aa: CASSQVFSANTGELFF; d_call: NA; j_call: TRBJ2-2; v_call: TRBV4-1; clone_size: NA; cdr3_length: 16
cdr3_nt: TGTGCCAGCAGCTTGGACAGGGGGAACGAAAAACTGTTTTTT; cdr3_aa: CASSLDRGNEKLFF; d_call: TRBD1; j_call: TRBJ1-4; v_call: TRBV7-9; clone_size: NA; cdr3_length: 14
cdr3_nt: TGTGCCAGCAGCTTACCCACCGGCTATGGCTACACCTTC; cdr3_aa: CASSLPTGYGYTF; d_call: NA; j_call: TRBJ1-2; v_call: TRBV7-2; clone_size: NA; cdr3_length: 13
cdr3_nt: TGTGCCAGCTCACCATACAGGGGTAAAGGAAACACCATATATTTT; cdr3_aa: CASSPYRGKGNTIYF; d_call: TRBD1; j_call: TRBJ1-3; v_call: TRBV18; clone_size: NA; cdr3_length: 15
cdr3_nt: TGTGCCAGCAGCTTAGGGTGGGCCGGCGGGGTGGAGACCCAGTACTTC; cdr3_aa: CASSLGWAGGVETQYF; d_call: NA; j_call: TRBJ2-5; v_call: TRBV7-8; clone_size: NA; cdr3_length: 16
cdr3_nt: TGTGCCAGCAGTTACAGGGGACTAGGTTACAATGAGCAGTTCTTC; cdr3_aa: CASSYRGLGYNEQFF; d_call: TRBD2; j_call: TRBJ2-1; v_call: TRBV6-5; clone_size: once; cdr3_length: 15
cdr3_nt: TGTGCCAGCAGTGAAGCGCGAGAGGATGGCTACACCTTC; cdr3_aa: CASSEAREDGYTF; d_call: NA; j_call: TRBJ1-2; v_call: TRBV2; clone_size: NA; cdr3_length: 13